The next 14 T cell receptor beta chains were all read from a single sample in a study of T cells in tuberculosis. The method was immunoSEQ multiplex PCR; TCRdb's version includes in-frame clones alone and lacks a portion of them. This repertoire shows about 10,000 clones, 85% to 95% found once; its top ten account for roughly 13%. The sequenced sample consisted of PBMCs. The origin of the receptors is an adult with tuberculosis.

The chain employs TRBV5-1 and TRBJ2-4; D unclear. With 6 bases removed from V and 4 bases from J, the gap between germline ends came to 23 bases. The germline V gene has CDR1 SGHRS and CDR2 YFSETQ. This CDR3 is 17 amino acids long. The DNA for the CDR3 is TGCGCCAGCAAGAGACCATTAGGAGTTATCTTTAAAAACATTCAGTACTTC. As protein: CASKRPLGVIFKNIQYF.

In DNA form, the CDR3 reads TGTGCCTGGACCCTAGGGAGGACCCATGGCTACACCTTC. Protein: CAWTLGRTHGYTF. V usage is TRBV30 and J usage is TRBJ1-2; no definite D call. The CDR3 consists of 13 residues. Germline V CDR1 and CDR2: GTSNPN, SVGIG (reference sequence). The V end lost 4 bases, the J end lost 6 bases, and 15 bases lay between the germline ends.

Regarding this clone: Additional DNA sequences in this sample encode the identical CDR3. The rearrangement joins TRBV11-2 to TRBJ2-3, with D unclear. Germline V gene sequence: CDR1 SGHAT, CDR2 FQNNGV. This CDR3 comprises 13 residues. Trimming took off 3 bases at V and 4 bases at J, with 8 bases between the two ends. The CDR3 nucleotides are TGTGCCAGCAGCTTCGGCGGAGCAGATACGCAGTATTTT. This gives the protein CASSFGGADTQYF.

The chain employs TRBV29-1 and TRBJ1-2; unclear D gene. CDR1 and CDR2 (germline): SQVTM, ANQGSEA. This CDR3 region has 13 residues. V shed 5 bases and J shed 1 base, with 11 bases lying between them. The CDR3 DNA follows: TGCAGCGTTCAACCCGGGGTTAACTATGGCTACACCTTC. Translating gives CSVQPGVNYGYTF.

The V gene is TRBV27, the J gene TRBJ2-7; TRBD2 agrees at 16 bases. V lost 4 bases and J lost 0; bases outside the gene matches: 12. The CDR3 runs to 20 residues. In germline, CDR1 is MNHEY, CDR2 SMNVEV (reference sequence). This CDR3 is CASSYRPGLAGGSSSYEQYF. The CDR3 DNA is TGTGCCAGCAGTTACCGACCGGGACTAGCGGGAGGGTCGAGCTCCTACGAGCAGTACTTC.

This clone was seen only once. The chain joins TRBV21-1 to TRBJ2-7; the table's D call TRBD2 went unverified against the DNA. TRBV21-1 is deemed a pseudogene. The CDR3 is 15 amino acids. CDR3 protein: CASSKRKGLNYEQYF. The CDR3 nucleotides read TGTGCCAGCAGCAAAAGAAAAGGACTCAACTACGAGCAGTACTTC.

The chain employs TRBV14 and TRBJ1-1; D possibly corresponds to TRBD1 (5 bases). The germline V gene encodes CDR1 SGHDN and CDR2 FVKESK. This CDR3 has 14 residues. V was clipped by 7 bases and J by 1 base, with 13 bases between them. The CDR3 loop reads CASKGWPSNTEAFF. DNA of the CDR3: TGTGCCAGCAAGGGGTGGCCCTCGAACACTGAAGCTTTCTTT.

J is TRBJ2-1 and V is TRBV2, with 10 bases fitting TRBD2. V trimming: 7 bases; J trimming: 5 bases; junction bases outside the gene matches: 8. From germline, CDR1 is SNHLY and CDR2 FYNNEI. CDR3 length equals 15 residues. CDR3 nucleotide sequence: TGTGCCAGCATCTTGGGGACTAGCGAAAACAATGAGCAGTTCTTC. This sequence encodes CASILGTSENNEQFF. Combining the CDR3 with reference TRBV2 and TRBJ2-1 gives the whole variable domain EPEVTQTPSHQVTQMGQEVILRCVPISNHLYFYWYRQILGQKVEFLVSFYNNEISEKSEIFDDQFSVERPDGSNFTLKIRSTKLEDSAMYFCASILGTSENNEQFFGPGTRLTVL.

V is TRBV5-8 and J is TRBJ2-5; 10 nucleotides align to TRBD2. V trimming: 3 bases; J trimming: 4 bases; junction bases outside the gene matches: 6. The length of the CDR3 is 15 residues. Germline-derived CDR1 and CDR2 are SGHTS and YDEGEE. In DNA form, the CDR3 reads TGTGCCAGCAGCTACGAGCGGGGGGGCAGAGAGACCCAGTACTTC. This codes for CASSYERGGRETQYF.

In its sample, this clone was seen a few times. J is TRBJ2-3 and V is TRBV7-9, with 11 nucleotides matching TRBD1. The V gene end was trimmed by 5 bases and the J gene end by 9 bases; junction bases not matched to a gene: 4. CDR1 SEHNR and CDR2 FQNEAQ come from the germline V gene (reference sequence). The CDR3 extends over 13 amino acids. The CDR3 DNA reads as TGTGCCAGCAGCCTCGGACAGGGGGCGACGCAGTATTTT. It is translated as CASSLGQGATQYF.

The rearrangement uses TRBV7-2 and TRBJ1-2, with a weak D call TRBD1 (6 bases). Trimming stripped 5 bases from V and 5 bases from J, with 12 bases between. Germline CDR1 and CDR2: SGHTA and FQGNSA. This CDR3 has 13 residues. DNA for the CDR3: TGTGCCAGCAGCCCGGACAGCAGTTATGGCTACACCTTC. Its translation: CASSPDSSYGYTF.

The rearrangement links TRBV19 to TRBJ2-7; no definite D call. The CDR3 spans 13 residues. The V gene's germline CDR1 is LNHDA and CDR2 SQIVND (reference sequence). Deletions cut 4 bases from V and 2 bases from J, with 9 bases between. The CDR3 region has the DNA TGTGCCAGTAGTACGGCGGCAGCCTACGAGCAGTACTTC. Protein: CASSTAAAYEQYF.

By proportion, this clone is medium-sized. The J gene is TRBJ1-1, the V gene TRBV2, with a weak D call TRBD1 (5 bases). Per the germline V gene, CDR1 is SNHLY and CDR2 is FYNNEI. CDR3 length: 15 amino acids. Trimming removed 4 bases at V and 6 bases at J, with 18 bases between. In DNA, the CDR3 is TGTGCCAGCAGTGTTGCGGACATTGCGTGGGCTGAAGCTTTCTTT. Amino acids: CASSVADIAWAEAFF. Full variable domain (missing parts from reference TRBV2 and TRBJ1-1): EPEVTQTPSHQVTQMGQEVILRCVPISNHLYFYWYRQILGQKVEFLVSFYNNEISEKSEIFDDQFSVERPDGSNFTLKIRSTKLEDSAMYFCASSVADIAWAEAFFGQGTRLTVV.

This clone was detected a few times. The DNA for the CDR3 is TGTGCCAGTAGTTCTCTCCGGGACTCCCTTCGCGGCTACACCTTC. It translates to CASSSLRDSLRGYTF. The V gene is TRBV19, the J gene TRBJ1-2; perhaps TRBD1 as D (5 bases). The CDR3 spans 15 residues. With 5 bases removed from V and 8 bases from J, the gap between germline ends came to 21 bases. CDR1 LNHDA and CDR2 SQIVND come from the germline V gene (reference sequence).